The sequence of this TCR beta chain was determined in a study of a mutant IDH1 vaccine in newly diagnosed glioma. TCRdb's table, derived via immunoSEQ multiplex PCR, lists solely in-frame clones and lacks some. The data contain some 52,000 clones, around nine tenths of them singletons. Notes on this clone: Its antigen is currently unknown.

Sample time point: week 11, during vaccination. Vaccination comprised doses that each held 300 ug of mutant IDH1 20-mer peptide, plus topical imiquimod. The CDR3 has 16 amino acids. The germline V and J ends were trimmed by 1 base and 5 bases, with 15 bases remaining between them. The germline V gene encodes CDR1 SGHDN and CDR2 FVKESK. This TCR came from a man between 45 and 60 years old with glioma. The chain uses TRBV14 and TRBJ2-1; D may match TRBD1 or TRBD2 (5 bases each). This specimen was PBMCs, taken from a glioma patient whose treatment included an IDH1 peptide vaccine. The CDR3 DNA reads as TGTGCCAGCAGCCAAGGAATCAGGGTGAGGGACAATGAGCAGTTCTTC. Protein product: CASSQGIRVRDNEQFF. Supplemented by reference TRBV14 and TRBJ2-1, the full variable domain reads EAGVTQFPSHSVIEKGQTVTLRCDPISGHDNLYWYRRVMGKEIKFLLHFVKESKQDESGMPNNRFLAERTGGTYSTLKVQPAELEDSGVYFCASSQGIRVRDNEQFFGPGTRLTVL.